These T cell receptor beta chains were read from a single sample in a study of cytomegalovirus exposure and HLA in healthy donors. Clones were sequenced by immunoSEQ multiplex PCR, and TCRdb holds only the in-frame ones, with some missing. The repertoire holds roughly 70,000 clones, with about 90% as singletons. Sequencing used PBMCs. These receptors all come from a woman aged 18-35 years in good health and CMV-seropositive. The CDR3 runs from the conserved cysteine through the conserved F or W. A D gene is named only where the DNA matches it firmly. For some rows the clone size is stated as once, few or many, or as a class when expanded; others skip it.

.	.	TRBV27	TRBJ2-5	TGTGCCAGCAGTTTATCCCCGTACCAAGAGACCCAGTACTTC	CASSLSPYQETQYF
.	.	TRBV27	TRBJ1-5	TGTGCCAGCAGTTTATCGCCGGGGAATCAGCCCCAGCATTTT	CASSLSPGNQPQHF
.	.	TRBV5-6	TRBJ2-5	TGTGCCAGCAGCTTGCAGGCGTCTGCTACCCAGTACTTC	CASSLQASATQYF
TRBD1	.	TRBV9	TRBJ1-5	TGTGCCAGCAGCCCGACAGGGGGCGGGAATCAGCCCCAGCATTTT	CASSPTGGGNQPQHF
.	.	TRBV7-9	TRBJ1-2	TGTGCCACAAACCCCCCCGGAGGTCGGGACACCGGTCCCTATGGCTACACCTTC	CATNPPGGRDTGPYGYTF
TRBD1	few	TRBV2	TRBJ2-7	TGTGCCAGCAGCCTCGGAGACAGGGGAGAGTACTTC	CASSLGDRGEYF
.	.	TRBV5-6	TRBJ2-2	TGTGCCAGCAGCTTGAGCGGGCACCAATACACCGGGGAGCTGTTTTTT	CASSLSGHQYTGELFF
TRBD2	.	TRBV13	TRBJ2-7	TGTGCCAGCAGCCCCCGACTAGCGGGAGGCCCCCTAGAGCAGTACTTC	CASSPRLAGGPLEQYF
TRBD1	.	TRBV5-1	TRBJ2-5	TGCGCCAGCAGCTTGGCCGGGTCCAGGGGGCAAGAGACCCAGTACTTC	CASSLAGSRGQETQYF
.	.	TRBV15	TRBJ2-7	TGTGCCACCAGCAGGACGGGGGTAGGCGAGCAGTACTTC	CATSRTGVGEQYF